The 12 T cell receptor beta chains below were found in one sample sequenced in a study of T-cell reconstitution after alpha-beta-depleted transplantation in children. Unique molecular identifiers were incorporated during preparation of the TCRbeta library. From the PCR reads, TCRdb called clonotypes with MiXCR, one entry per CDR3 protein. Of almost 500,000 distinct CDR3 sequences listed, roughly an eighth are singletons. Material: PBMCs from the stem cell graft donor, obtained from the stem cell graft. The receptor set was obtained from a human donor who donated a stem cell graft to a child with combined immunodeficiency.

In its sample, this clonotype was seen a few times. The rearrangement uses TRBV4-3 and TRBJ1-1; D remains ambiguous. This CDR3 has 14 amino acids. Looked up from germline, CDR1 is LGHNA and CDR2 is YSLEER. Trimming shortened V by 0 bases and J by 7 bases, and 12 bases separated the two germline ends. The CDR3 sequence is CASSQDFARGEAFF. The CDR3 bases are TGCGCCAGCAGCCAAGATTTCGCCCGGGGTGAAGCTTTCTTT.

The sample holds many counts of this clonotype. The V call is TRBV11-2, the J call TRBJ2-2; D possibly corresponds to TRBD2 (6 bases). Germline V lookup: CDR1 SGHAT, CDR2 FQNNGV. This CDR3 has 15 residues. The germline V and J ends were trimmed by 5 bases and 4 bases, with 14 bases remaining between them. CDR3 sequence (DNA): TGTGCCAGCAGCGCCCGACTAGTCCCCACCGGGGAGCTGTTTTTT. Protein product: CASSARLVPTGELFF.

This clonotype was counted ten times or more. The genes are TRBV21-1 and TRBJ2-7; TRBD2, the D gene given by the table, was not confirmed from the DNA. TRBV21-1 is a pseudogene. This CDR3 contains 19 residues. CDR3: CASSKYETPGLACPYEQYF. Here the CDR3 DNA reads TGTGCCAGCAGCAAATACGAGACCCCGGGACTAGCGTGCCCCTACGAGCAGTACTTC.

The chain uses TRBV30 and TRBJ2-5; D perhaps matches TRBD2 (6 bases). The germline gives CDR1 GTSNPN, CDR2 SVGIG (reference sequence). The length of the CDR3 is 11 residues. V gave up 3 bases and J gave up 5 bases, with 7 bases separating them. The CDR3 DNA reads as TGTGCCTGGAGACGGGGGGAGACCCAGTACTTC. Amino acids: CAWRRGETQYF.

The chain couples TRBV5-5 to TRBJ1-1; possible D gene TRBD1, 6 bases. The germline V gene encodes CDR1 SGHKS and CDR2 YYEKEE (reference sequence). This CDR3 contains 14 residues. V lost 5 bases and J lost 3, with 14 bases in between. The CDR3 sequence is CASSSPTGHTEAFF. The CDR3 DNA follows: TGTGCCAGCAGTTCCCCGACAGGACACACTGAAGCTTTCTTT. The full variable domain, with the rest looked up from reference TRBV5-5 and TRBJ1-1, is DAGVTQSPTHLIKTRGQQVTLRCSPISGHKSVSWYQQVLGQGPQFIFQYYEKEERGRGNFPDRFSARQFPNYSSELNVNALLLGDSALYLCASSSPTGHTEAFFGQGTRLTVV.

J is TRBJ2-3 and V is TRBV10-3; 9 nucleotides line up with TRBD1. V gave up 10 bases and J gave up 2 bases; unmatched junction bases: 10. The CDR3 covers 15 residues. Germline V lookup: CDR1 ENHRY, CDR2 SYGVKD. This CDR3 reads CATRQGQGPTDTQYF. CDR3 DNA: TGTGCCACCCGGCAGGGACAGGGACCCACAGATACGCAGTATTTT.

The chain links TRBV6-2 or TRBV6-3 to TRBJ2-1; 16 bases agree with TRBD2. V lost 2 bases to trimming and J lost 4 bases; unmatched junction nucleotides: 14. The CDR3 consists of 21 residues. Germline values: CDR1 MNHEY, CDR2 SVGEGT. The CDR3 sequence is CASSYAGLAGGPRSAYNEQFF. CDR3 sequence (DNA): TGTGCCAGCAGTTACGCGGGACTAGCGGGAGGGCCGAGGTCGGCTTACAATGAGCAGTTCTTC.

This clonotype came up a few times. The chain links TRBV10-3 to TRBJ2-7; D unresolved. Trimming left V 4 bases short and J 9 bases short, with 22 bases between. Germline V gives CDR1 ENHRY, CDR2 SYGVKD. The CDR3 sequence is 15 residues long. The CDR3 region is CAISGDRLLSGGQYF. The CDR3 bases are TGTGCCATCAGTGGAGATCGGTTATTAAGTGGTGGGCAGTACTTC.

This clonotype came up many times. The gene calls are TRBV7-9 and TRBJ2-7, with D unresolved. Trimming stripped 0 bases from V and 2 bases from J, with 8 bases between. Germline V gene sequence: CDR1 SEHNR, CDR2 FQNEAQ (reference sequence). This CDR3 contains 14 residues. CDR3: CASSLAGITYEQYF. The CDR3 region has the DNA TGTGCCAGCAGCTTAGCGGGCATCACCTACGAGCAGTACTTC. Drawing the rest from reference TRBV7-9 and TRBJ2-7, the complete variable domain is DTGVSQNPRHKITKRGQNVTFRCDPISEHNRLYWYRQTLGQGPEFLTYFQNEAQLEKSRLLSDRFSAERPKGSFSTLEIQRTEQGDSAMYLCASSLAGITYEQYFGPGTRLTVT.

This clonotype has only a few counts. The CDR3 DNA sequence: TGCGCCAGCAGCTCGGACAGGGTTGGCTACACCTTC. This encodes CASSSDRVGYTF. J is TRBJ1-2 and V is TRBV5-1; 8 bases align to TRBD1. Germline V gene lookup returns CDR1 SGHRS and CDR2 YFSETQ. The CDR3 has 12 residues. J gave up 7 bases and V 3 bases, and 2 bases lay outside the gene matches.

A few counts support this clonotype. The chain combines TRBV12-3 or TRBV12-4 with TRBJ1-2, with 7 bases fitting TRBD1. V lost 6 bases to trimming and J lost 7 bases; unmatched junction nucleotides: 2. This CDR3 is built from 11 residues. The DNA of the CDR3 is TGTGCCAGCAGCCACAGGGGTGGCTACACCTTC. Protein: CASSHRGGYTF.

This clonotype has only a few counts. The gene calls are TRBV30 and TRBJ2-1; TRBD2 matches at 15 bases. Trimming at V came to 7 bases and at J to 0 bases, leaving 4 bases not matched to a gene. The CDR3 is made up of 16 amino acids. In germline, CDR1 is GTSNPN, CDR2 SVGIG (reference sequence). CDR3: CALGLAGGSSYNEQFF. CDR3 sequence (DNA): TGTGCCTTGGGACTAGCGGGGGGCAGCTCCTACAATGAGCAGTTCTTC.